This entry features one T cell receptor (beta chain) sequence. Clones were sequenced by immunoSEQ multiplex PCR, and TCRdb holds only the in-frame ones, with some missing. Altogether roughly 180,000 clones are present, approximately 80% being singletons, with the ten largest covering around 6.8%. Germline V gene sequence: CDR1 MNHEY, CDR2 SVGEGT. The length of the CDR3 is 15 residues. Trimming took 2 bases from V and 5 from J; bases not matched to a gene: 7. This sample was taken from a study of blood T cell repertoires in COVID-19. About the study: Acute-phase and convalescent COVID-19 samples originated in the United States, Italy and Spain. PBMCs, B-cell-depleted T cells, or T cells provided the cDNA or gDNA that made up the material.

This receptor was obtained from a human donor in a cohort sampled during active COVID-19. V is TRBV6-2 or TRBV6-3 and J is TRBJ2-7; 9 nucleotides line up with TRBD1. Sequencing input: peripheral blood. The CDR3 here is CASSYTKGQGNEQYF. CDR3 bases: TGTGCCAGCAGTTACACCAAGGGACAGGGCAACGAGCAGTACTTC.